The 32 T cell receptor beta chains listed next were all sequenced from one sample in a study of cytomegalovirus exposure and HLA in healthy donors. The PCR contained 60 Vbeta and 13 Jbeta primers. Sequencing was performed with immunoSEQ multiplex PCR; in TCRdb, only in-frame clones are kept and a portion is missing. The data hold 100,000 or so clones, with roughly 79% observed a single time. Sequences were obtained from PBMCs. Receptors were obtained from a male donor in good health and CMV-seronegative.

This clone was detected once. As DNA, the CDR3 is TGTGCCAGCAGCCCCGGTGGTTCACCCCTCCACTTT. Its translation: CASSPGGSPLHF. The chain carries TRBV7-9 and TRBJ1-6; D is uncertain. The CDR3 contains 12 residues. Germline loops: CDR1 SEHNR, CDR2 FQNEAQ (reference sequence). The V end lost 5 bases, the J end lost 9 bases, and 8 bases lay between the germline ends.

The rearrangement links TRBV7-8 to TRBJ1-1; 8 positions agree with TRBD1. The CDR3 covers 14 residues. Trimming at V came to 4 bases and at J to 1 base, leaving 2 bases not matched to a gene. Looked up from germline, CDR1 is SGHVS and CDR2 is FQNEAQ. The CDR3, as DNA: TGTGCCAGCAGCTCCGGACAGGGGAACACTGAAGCTTTCTTT. Translation gives CASSSGQGNTEAFF.

This clone has just one count. This chain uses TRBV27 with TRBJ2-5; maybe TRBD2 (6 bases). Between the trimmed V and J ends, which lost 5 bases and 7 bases, there was a span of 17 bases. The germline V gene has CDR1 MNHEY and CDR2 SMNVEV (reference sequence). This CDR3 spans 14 amino acids. CDR3 nucleotide sequence: TGTGCCAGCAGTAACCTAGGGACCGGGGGGACCCAGTACTTC. It yields the protein CASSNLGTGGTQYF.

V gene TRBV7-3 combines with J gene TRBJ2-1; weak D call: TRBD2 (6 bases). The germline V gene encodes CDR1 SGHTA and CDR2 FQGTGA. The CDR3 extends over 12 amino acids. The V end was cut by 4 bases, the J end by 9 bases, with 10 bases between. As DNA, the CDR3 is TGTGCCAGCAGCTCCTTCGGGGGTGAGCAGTTCTTC. Amino acid sequence: CASSSFGGEQFF.

This rearrangement joins TRBV11-2 to TRBJ2-5, with D maybe TRBD2 (6 bases). V lost 0 bases to trimming and J lost 1 base, with 15 bases between them. Germline assignment: CDR1 SGHAT and CDR2 FQNNGV. This CDR3 spans 17 amino acids. In DNA form, the CDR3 reads TGTGCCAGCAGCTTAGATCTGTGGCGGGACGGCCAAGAGACCCAGTACTTC. It translates to CASSLDLWRDGQETQYF.

This sequence joins TRBV28 and TRBJ2-2, with D tentatively TRBD2 (6 bases). Trimming left V 2 bases short and J 5 bases short, with 9 bases between. CDR1 MDHEN and CDR2 SYDVKM come from the germline V gene. The CDR3 is made up of 14 amino acids. The CDR3: CASSLGAGTGELFF. The CDR3 DNA follows: TGTGCCAGCAGTTTAGGGGCGGGGACCGGGGAGCTGTTTTTT. Based on the CDR3 plus reference TRBV28 and TRBJ2-2, the full variable domain is DVKVTQSSRYLVKRTGEKVFLECVQDMDHENMFWYRQDPGLGLRLIYFSYDVKMKEKGDIPEGYSVSREKKERFSLILESASTNQTSMYLCASSLGAGTGELFFGEGSRLTVL.

This clone was detected only a few times. The chain's CDR3 is CASSQGLAGGRHNEQFF. CDR3 nucleotide sequence: TGCGCCAGCAGCCAAGGGCTAGCGGGAGGGCGGCACAATGAGCAGTTCTTC. The chain uses TRBV4-3 and TRBJ2-1; 12 bases align to TRBD2. Germline V gives CDR1 LGHNA, CDR2 YSLEER. The CDR3 loop spans 17 amino acids. V lost 1 base, J lost 5 bases, and 6 bases stayed unmatched.

The chain links TRBV18 to TRBJ2-1, with D possibly matching TRBD2 (5 bases). Trimming shortened V by 6 bases and J by 8 bases, and 14 bases separated the two germline ends. CDR1 KGHSH and CDR2 LQKENI come from the germline V gene. The CDR3 contains 13 residues. CDR3 residues: CASSLTKGDEQFF. The CDR3, as DNA: TGTGCCAGCTCGCTAACCAAGGGAGATGAGCAGTTCTTC.

The chain joins TRBV4-2 to TRBJ2-3; 7 bases are shared with TRBD2. This CDR3 comprises 18 residues. Trimming removed 4 bases from V and 1 base from J; junction bases left unmatched: 14. CDR1 and CDR2 from the germline V gene are LGHNA and YNFKEQ. CDR3 nucleotide sequence: TGTGCCAGCAGCCGGTCGTGGCTAGCGGAGGGTGGCACAGATACGCAGTATTTT. Its protein product is CASSRSWLAEGGTDTQYF.

This sequence joins TRBV7-3 and TRBJ2-4; D is possibly TRBD1 (6 bases). Trimming removed 1 base at V and 8 bases at J, with 9 bases between. CDR3 length equals 13 residues. Germline values: CDR1 SGHTA, CDR2 FQGTGA. For the CDR3, the DNA is TGTGCCAGCAGCTTAAAGCCAGGGGACATTCAGTACTTC. It codes for CASSLKPGDIQYF.

The chain uses TRBV27 and TRBJ2-1; D gene uncertain. Trimming took 1 base from V and 10 from J, leaving 5 bases between them. In germline, CDR1 is MNHEY, CDR2 SMNVEV (reference sequence). The CDR3 spans 11 residues. Here the CDR3 reads CASSLYGEQFF. The CDR3 region has the DNA TGTGCCAGCAGTTTATACGGGGAGCAGTTCTTC.

The J gene is TRBJ1-1, the V gene TRBV7-8; D not certain. CDR1 is SGHVS, CDR2 FQNEAQ, per germline. The CDR3 covers 15 residues. Deletions cut 8 bases from V and 1 base from J, with 17 bases between. The chain's CDR3 is CASRRGTSGNTEAFF. CDR3 sequence (DNA): TGTGCCAGCCGAAGAGGCACCTCGGGGAACACTGAAGCTTTCTTT.

The chain links TRBV9 to TRBJ1-1; the D gene is possibly TRBD1 (6 bases). The germline CDR1 and CDR2 sequences are SGDLS and YYNGEE. The V gene lost 3 bases and the J gene lost 8 bases, with 14 bases spanning the gap. The length of the CDR3 is 13 residues. CDR3 DNA sequence: TGTGCCAGCAGCGCCTGGACAGAAGGAGAAGCTTTCTTT. Its protein is CASSAWTEGEAFF.

CDR3 in DNA: TGTGCCCCGGGACAGATAATAAACACTGAAGCTTTCTTT. This codes for CAPGQIINTEAFF. The chain combines TRBV6-5 with TRBJ1-1, with TRBD1 matching over 7 bases. The length of the CDR3 is 13 residues. Germline V gives CDR1 MNHEY, CDR2 SVGAGI. J was trimmed by 2 bases and V by 11 bases; bases with no gene match: 8.

The rearrangement joins TRBV30 to TRBJ1-1, with D possibly TRBD1 on 6 matching bases. Looked up from germline, CDR1 is GTSNPN and CDR2 is SVGIG (reference sequence). The CDR3 spans 16 residues. The V end was cut by 4 bases, the J end by 0 bases, with 18 bases between. The CDR3 reads CAWTLGEGGVNTEAFF. The CDR3 region has the DNA TGTGCCTGGACTTTAGGGGAGGGGGGAGTGAACACTGAAGCTTTCTTT.

The chain employs TRBV2 and TRBJ2-3; D is uncertain. This CDR3 has 15 amino acids. Germline V gene lookup returns CDR1 SNHLY and CDR2 FYNNEI. V was trimmed by 5 bases and J by 2 bases, leaving 14 bases between them. The CDR3 DNA sequence: TGTGCCAGCAGTCCGATGGCACAGACCACAGATACGCAGTATTTT. Residues: CASSPMAQTTDTQYF. The full variable domain, in which reference TRBV2 and TRBJ2-3 provide the parts outside the CDR3, is EPEVTQTPSHQVTQMGQEVILRCVPISNHLYFYWYRQILGQKVEFLVSFYNNEISEKSEIFDDQFSVERPDGSNFTLKIRSTKLEDSAMYFCASSPMAQTTDTQYFGPGTRLTVL.

V and J are TRBV11-3 and TRBJ2-7; 9 positions match TRBD1. After removal of 8 bases from V and 2 bases from J, the junction contained 7 bases not matched to a gene. Germline-derived CDR1 and CDR2 are SGHNT and YENEEA. This CDR3 has 14 amino acids. The CDR3 region is CASQQGAGAYEQYF. CDR3 nucleotides: TGTGCCAGCCAACAGGGGGCGGGAGCCTACGAGCAGTACTTC.

The count of this clone is one. V gene TRBV7-9 combines with J gene TRBJ1-2; D is undetermined. The CDR3 sequence is 14 residues long. V was trimmed by 6 bases and J by 2 bases, leaving 13 bases between them. The germline V gene encodes CDR1 SEHNR and CDR2 FQNEAQ (reference sequence). The CDR3 here is CASSSTTQNYGYTF. In DNA form, the CDR3 reads TGTGCCAGCAGTTCCACCACACAGAACTATGGCTACACCTTC. Variable domain in full (rest from reference TRBV7-9 and TRBJ1-2): DTGVSQNPRHKITKRGQNVTFRCDPISEHNRLYWYRQTLGQGPEFLTYFQNEAQLEKSRLLSDRFSAERPKGSFSTLEIQRTEQGDSAMYLCASSSTTQNYGYTFGSGTRLTVV.

The genes are TRBV14 and TRBJ2-1; 7 bases align to TRBD2. This CDR3 comprises 17 residues. J gave up 3 bases and V 2 bases, and 10 bases lay outside the gene matches. Per germline, CDR1 SGHDN and CDR2 FVKESK. The CDR3 reads CASSQRWSGELYNEQFF. The CDR3 DNA is TGTGCCAGCAGCCAAAGGTGGAGCGGGGAGCTCTACAATGAGCAGTTCTTC.

In this sample, this clone turned up once. The chain combines TRBV5-8 with TRBJ2-1; TRBD2 matches at 14 bases. The CDR3 has 16 amino acids. The junction had 7 bases not matched to a gene; V was cut back by 4 bases and J by 7 bases. The germline CDR1 and CDR2 sequences are SGHTS and YDEGEE. The CDR3 loop reads CASSPGTSGSGNEQFF. The DNA for the CDR3 is TGTGCCAGCAGCCCCGGGACTAGCGGGAGTGGGAATGAGCAGTTCTTC.

This rearrangement joins TRBV19 to TRBJ2-7; D might be TRBD2 (7 bases). Trimming left V 4 bases short and J 0 bases short, with 10 bases between. The CDR3 runs to 14 residues. CDR1 is LNHDA, CDR2 SQIVND, per germline (reference sequence). The CDR3 loop is CASSKGGSSYEQYF. In nucleotides, the CDR3 is TGTGCCAGTAGTAAGGGGGGGAGCTCCTACGAGCAGTACTTC.

The gene calls are TRBV15 and TRBJ1-2; TRBD1 agrees at 7 bases. Trimming removed 0 bases from V and 6 bases from J; junction bases left unmatched: 7. Germline values: CDR1 LNHNV, CDR2 YYDKDF (reference sequence). The CDR3 has 15 residues. For the CDR3, the DNA is TGTGCCACCAGCAGAGATTGGCCAGGGGGTGATGGCTACACCTTC. As protein: CATSRDWPGGDGYTF.

This rearrangement joins TRBV6-5 to TRBJ1-2; D perhaps matches TRBD1 (5 bases). The CDR3 has 16 residues. CDR1 and CDR2 from the germline V gene are MNHEY and SVGAGI. V was pared by 2 bases and J by 8 bases, with 21 bases between. CDR3 loop: CASSYGPGGEGPGYTF. For the CDR3, the DNA is TGTGCCAGCAGTTACGGACCCGGAGGGGAGGGACCCGGCTACACCTTC.

The chain uses TRBV13 and TRBJ2-7, with 9 bases aligning to TRBD2. This CDR3 contains 16 residues. V shed 0 bases and J 6 bases; nucleotides not matched to a gene: 9. Germline-derived CDR1 and CDR2 are PRHDT and FYEKMQ (reference sequence). CDR3 amino acids: CASSLGGSGSGSEQYF. CDR3 sequence (DNA): TGTGCCAGCAGCTTAGGCGGTAGCGGGAGTGGTTCCGAGCAGTACTTC.

The chain couples TRBV4-3 to TRBJ2-1; perhaps TRBD1 as D (6 bases). Between the trimmed V and J ends, which lost 5 bases and 6 bases, there was a span of 14 bases. The V gene's germline CDR1 is LGHNA and CDR2 YSLEER. This CDR3 has 14 amino acids. The CDR3 sequence: CASSSTRGGNEQFF. Here the CDR3 DNA reads TGCGCCAGCAGCTCCACCAGGGGTGGCAATGAGCAGTTCTTC.

The V call is TRBV7-8, the J call TRBJ2-1, with D maybe TRBD2 (6 bases). CDR1 and CDR2 from the germline V gene are SGHVS and FQNEAQ. V was trimmed by 4 bases and J by 0 bases, leaving 16 bases between them. The CDR3 length is 17 residues. The CDR3 sequence is CASSSGGGSVSYNEQFF. Written as DNA, the CDR3 is TGTGCCAGCAGCTCCGGAGGAGGGAGCGTCTCCTACAATGAGCAGTTCTTC.

V usage is TRBV6-1 and J usage is TRBJ2-6; D gene unclear. This CDR3 is 15 amino acids long. The V and J ends lost 4 bases and 1 base respectively, with 8 bases between them. Per the germline V gene, CDR1 is MNHNS and CDR2 is SASEGT. The CDR3 DNA follows: TGTGCCAGCAGTGTACATTCTTCTGGGGCCAACGTCCTGACTTTC. Translating it yields CASSVHSSGANVLTF.

The genes are TRBV4-1 and TRBJ2-2; unclear D gene. V lost 3 bases and J 7 bases, leaving 12 bases between the germline ends. This CDR3 contains 14 residues. CDR1 MGHRA and CDR2 YSYEKL come from the germline V gene. In DNA form, the CDR3 reads TGCGCCAGCAGCCATGGAGCCCGCGGCGGGGAGCTGTTTTTT. Encoded protein: CASSHGARGGELFF.

The CDR3 bases are TGTGCCAGTAGGAGCCGACCAGGGGTATCAAATGAAAAACTGTTTTTT. Amino acids: CASRSRPGVSNEKLFF. The gene calls are TRBV19 and TRBJ1-4, with D tentatively TRBD1 (6 bases). The V end lost 6 bases, the J end lost 5 bases, and 19 bases lay between the germline ends. The CDR3 sequence is 16 residues long. Germline lookup yields CDR1 LNHDA and CDR2 SQIVND (reference sequence). Full variable domain (remainder filled in from reference TRBV19 and TRBJ1-4): DGGITQSPKYLFRKEGQNVTLSCEQNLNHDAMYWYRQDPGQGLRLIYYSQIVNDFQKGDIAEGYSVSREKKESFPLTVTSAQKNPTAFYLCASRSRPGVSNEKLFFGSGTQLSVL.

The J gene is TRBJ1-5, the V gene TRBV6-1; D uncertain. CDR1 is MNHNS, CDR2 SASEGT, per germline. With 3 bases removed from V and 16 bases from J, the gap between germline ends came to 13 bases. This CDR3 comprises 11 residues. In DNA form, the CDR3 reads TGTGCCAGCAGTGAGGTCGGGGTCCTACATTTT. Protein sequence: CASSEVGVLHF.

This rearrangement joins TRBV6-1 to TRBJ1-1; weak D call: TRBD1 (6 bases). V lost 8 bases, J lost 3 bases, and 13 bases lay in between. Germline lookup yields CDR1 MNHNS and CDR2 SASEGT. The CDR3 is 13 amino acids. In nucleotides, the CDR3 is TGTGCCAGCTACGGCAGACAGGACACTGAAGCTTTCTTT. Protein sequence: CASYGRQDTEAFF.

V and J are TRBV11-2 and TRBJ1-2; possible D gene TRBD1, 6 bases. Germline CDR1 is SGHAT and CDR2 is FQNNGV. V was cut by 0 bases and J by 8 bases, with 25 bases left in between. The CDR3 totals 18 residues. The CDR3 protein is CASSLEIRPNPKGQGYTF. DNA of the CDR3: TGTGCCAGCAGCTTAGAAATTAGGCCCAATCCTAAAGGACAGGGCTACACCTTC.